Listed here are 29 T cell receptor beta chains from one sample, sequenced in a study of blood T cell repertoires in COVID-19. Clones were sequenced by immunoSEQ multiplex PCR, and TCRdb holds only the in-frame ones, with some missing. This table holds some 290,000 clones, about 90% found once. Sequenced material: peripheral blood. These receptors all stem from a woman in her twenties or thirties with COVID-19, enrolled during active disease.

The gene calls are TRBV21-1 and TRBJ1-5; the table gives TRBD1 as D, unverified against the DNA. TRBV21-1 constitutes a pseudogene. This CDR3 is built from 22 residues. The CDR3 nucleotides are TGTGCCAGCAGCAAAGCGGACAAAAGACCGGGACAGGGGATTGATGGCAATCAGCCCCAGCATTTT. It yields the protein CASSKADKRPGQGIDGNQPQHF.

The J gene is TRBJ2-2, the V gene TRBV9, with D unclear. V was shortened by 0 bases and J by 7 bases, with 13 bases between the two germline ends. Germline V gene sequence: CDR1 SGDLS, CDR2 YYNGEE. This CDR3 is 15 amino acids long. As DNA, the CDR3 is TGTGCCAGCAGCGTAGAAAGTGGAGTAATCGGGGAGCTGTTTTTT. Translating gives CASSVESGVIGELFF. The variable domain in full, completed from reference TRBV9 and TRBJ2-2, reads DSGVTQTPKHLITATGQRVTLRCSPRSGDLSVYWYQQSLDQGLQFLIQYYNGEERAKGNILERFSAQQFPDLHSELNLSSLELGDSALYFCASSVESGVIGELFFGEGSRLTVL.

CDR3: CASSPLGGADNQPQHF. For the CDR3, the DNA is TGTGCCAGCAGTCCCCTCGGGGGGGCGGATAATCAGCCCCAGCATTTT. The rearrangement joins TRBV28 to TRBJ1-5; D is possibly TRBD1 (6 bases). This CDR3 contains 16 residues. Germline V lookup: CDR1 MDHEN, CDR2 SYDVKM. V was clipped by 5 bases and J by 4 bases, with 18 bases between them.

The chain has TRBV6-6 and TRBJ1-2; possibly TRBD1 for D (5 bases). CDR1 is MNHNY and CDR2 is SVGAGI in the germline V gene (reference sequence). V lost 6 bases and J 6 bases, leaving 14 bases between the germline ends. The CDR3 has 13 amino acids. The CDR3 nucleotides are TGTGCCAGCAGCCGGGACTTAGGAAATGGCTACACCTTC. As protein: CASSRDLGNGYTF.

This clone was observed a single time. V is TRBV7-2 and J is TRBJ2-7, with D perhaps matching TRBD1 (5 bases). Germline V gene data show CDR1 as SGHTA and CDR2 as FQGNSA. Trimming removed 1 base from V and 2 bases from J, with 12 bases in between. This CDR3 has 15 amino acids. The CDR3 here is CASSLVAGHPYEQYF. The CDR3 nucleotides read TGTGCCAGCAGCTTAGTGGCAGGACACCCCTACGAGCAGTACTTC.

CDR3 loop: CASSSISDTNYNEQFF. The CDR3 coding sequence is TGTGCCAGCAGTTCTATTTCGGACACTAACTACAATGAGCAGTTCTTC. The chain is built from TRBV6-5 and TRBJ2-1; a possible D gene is TRBD1 (5 bases). CDR3 size: 16 residues. The germline V gene has CDR1 MNHEY and CDR2 SVGAGI. Trimming shortened V by 4 bases and J by 3 bases, and 16 bases separated the two germline ends.

CDR3: CASHKGGNTEAFF. The CDR3 DNA follows: TGTGCCAGTCATAAAGGGGGGAACACTGAAGCTTTCTTT. The chain uses TRBV21-1 and TRBJ1-1; the D call in the table, TRBD1, was not verified against the DNA. TRBV21-1 is labeled a pseudogene. The CDR3 has 13 amino acids.

The CDR3 here is CASSEARASGRGHEQYF. The CDR3 coding sequence is TGTGCCAGCAGTGAAGCGCGGGCTAGCGGGAGGGGACACGAGCAGTACTTC. The genes are TRBV6-1 and TRBJ2-7, with TRBD2 identical over 12 bases. With 0 bases clipped from V and 5 bases from J, the junction kept 8 bases outside the gene matches. Germline loops: CDR1 MNHNS, CDR2 SASEGT. This CDR3 contains 17 residues.

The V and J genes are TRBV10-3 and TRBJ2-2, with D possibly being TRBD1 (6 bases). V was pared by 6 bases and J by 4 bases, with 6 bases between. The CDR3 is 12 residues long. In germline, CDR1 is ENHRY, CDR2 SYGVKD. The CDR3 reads CAIRDSTGELFF. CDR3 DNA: TGTGCCATCAGGGACAGCACCGGGGAGCTGTTTTTT.

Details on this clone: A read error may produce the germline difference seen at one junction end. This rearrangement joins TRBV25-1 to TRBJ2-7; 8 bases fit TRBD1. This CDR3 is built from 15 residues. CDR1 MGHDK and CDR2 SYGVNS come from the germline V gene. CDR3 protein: CASSTTGVTTYGQYF. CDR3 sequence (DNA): TGTGCCAGCAGCACGACAGGGGTGACGACCTACGGGCAGTACTTC.

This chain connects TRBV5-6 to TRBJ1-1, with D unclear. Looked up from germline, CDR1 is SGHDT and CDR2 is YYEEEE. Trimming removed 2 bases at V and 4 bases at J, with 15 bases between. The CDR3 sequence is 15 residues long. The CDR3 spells CASSLRHSWPTEAFF. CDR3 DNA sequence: TGTGCCAGCAGCTTACGACACAGCTGGCCCACTGAAGCTTTCTTT.

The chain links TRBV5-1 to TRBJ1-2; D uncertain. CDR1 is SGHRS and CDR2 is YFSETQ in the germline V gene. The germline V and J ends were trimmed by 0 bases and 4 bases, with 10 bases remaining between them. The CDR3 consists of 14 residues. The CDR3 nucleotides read TGCGCCAGCAGCTTGGGGGAGCGGGGCTATGGCTACACCTTC. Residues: CASSLGERGYGYTF.

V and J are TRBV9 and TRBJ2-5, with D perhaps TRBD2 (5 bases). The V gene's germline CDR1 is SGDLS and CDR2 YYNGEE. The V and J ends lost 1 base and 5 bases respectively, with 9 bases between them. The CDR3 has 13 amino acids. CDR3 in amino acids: CASSVRGGETQYF. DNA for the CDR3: TGTGCCAGCAGCGTAAGAGGCGGGGAGACCCAGTACTTC.

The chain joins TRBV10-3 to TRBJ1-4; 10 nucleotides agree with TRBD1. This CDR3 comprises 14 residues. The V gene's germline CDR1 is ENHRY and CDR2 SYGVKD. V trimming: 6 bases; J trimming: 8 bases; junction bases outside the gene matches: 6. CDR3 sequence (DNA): TGTGCCATCAGCTCCGGGACAGGGGAGGAAAAACTGTTTTTT. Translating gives CAISSGTGEEKLFF.

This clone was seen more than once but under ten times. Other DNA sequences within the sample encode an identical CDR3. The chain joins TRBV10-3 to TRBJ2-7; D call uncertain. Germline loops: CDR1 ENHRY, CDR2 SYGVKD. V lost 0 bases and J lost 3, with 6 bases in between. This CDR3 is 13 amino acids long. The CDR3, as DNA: TGTGCCATCAGTGAGTCGGCTGGCTACGAGCAGTACTTC. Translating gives CAISESAGYEQYF.

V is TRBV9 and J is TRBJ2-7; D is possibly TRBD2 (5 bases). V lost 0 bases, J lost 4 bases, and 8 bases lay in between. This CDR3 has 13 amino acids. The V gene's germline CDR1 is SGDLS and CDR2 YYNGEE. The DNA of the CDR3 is TGTGCCAGCAGCGTAGCTGCGGGTTACGAGCAGTACTTC. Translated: CASSVAAGYEQYF.

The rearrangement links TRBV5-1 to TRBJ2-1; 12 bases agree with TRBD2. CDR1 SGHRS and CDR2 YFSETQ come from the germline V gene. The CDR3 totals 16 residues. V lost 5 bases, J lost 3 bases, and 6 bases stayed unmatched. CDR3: CASRGGLAGLYNEQFF. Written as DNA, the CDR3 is TGCGCCAGCAGAGGCGGACTAGCGGGACTCTACAATGAGCAGTTCTTC. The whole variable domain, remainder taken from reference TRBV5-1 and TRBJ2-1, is KAGVTQTPRYLIKTRGQQVTLSCSPISGHRSVSWYQQTPGQGLQFLFEYFSETQRNKGNFPGRFSGRQFSNSRSEMNVSTLELGDSALYLCASRGGLAGLYNEQFFGPGTRLTVL.

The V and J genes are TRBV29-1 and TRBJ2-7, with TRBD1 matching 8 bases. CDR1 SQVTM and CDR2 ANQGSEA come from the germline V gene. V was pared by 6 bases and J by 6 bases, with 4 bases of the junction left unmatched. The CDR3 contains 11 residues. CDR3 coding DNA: TGCAGCGTCCAGGGGGCTAGCGAGCAGTACTTC. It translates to CSVQGASEQYF.

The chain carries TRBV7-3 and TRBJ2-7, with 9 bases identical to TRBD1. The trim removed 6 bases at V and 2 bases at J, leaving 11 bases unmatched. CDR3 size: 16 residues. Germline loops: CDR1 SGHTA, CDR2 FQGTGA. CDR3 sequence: CASSLPGTGLTYEQYF. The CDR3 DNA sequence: TGTGCCAGCAGTCTCCCCGGGACAGGGCTCACCTACGAGCAGTACTTC. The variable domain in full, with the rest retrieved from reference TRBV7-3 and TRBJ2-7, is GAGVSQTPSNKVTEKGKYVELRCDPISGHTALYWYRQSLGQGPEFLIYFQGTGAADDSGLPNDRFFAVRPEGSVSTLKIQRTERGDSAVYLCASSLPGTGLTYEQYFGPGTRLTVT.

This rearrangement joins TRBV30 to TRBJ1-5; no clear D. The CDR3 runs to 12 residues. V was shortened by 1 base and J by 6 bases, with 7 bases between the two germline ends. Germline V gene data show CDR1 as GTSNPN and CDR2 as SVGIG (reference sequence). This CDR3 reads CAWSAGSQPQHF. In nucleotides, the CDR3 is TGTGCCTGGAGTGCGGGTAGTCAGCCCCAGCATTTT.

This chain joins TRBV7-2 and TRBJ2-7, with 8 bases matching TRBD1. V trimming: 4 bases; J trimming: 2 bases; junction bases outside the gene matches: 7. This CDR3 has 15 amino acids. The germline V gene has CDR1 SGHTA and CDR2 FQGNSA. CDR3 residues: CASSSAGTGPYEQYF. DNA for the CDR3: TGTGCCAGCAGCTCGGCCGGGACAGGACCCTACGAGCAGTACTTC. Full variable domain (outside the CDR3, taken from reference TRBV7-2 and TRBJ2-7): GAGVSQSPSNKVTEKGKDVELRCDPISGHTALYWYRQSLGQGLEFLIYFQGNSAPDKSGLPSDRFSAERTGGSVSTLTIQRTQQEDSAVYLCASSSAGTGPYEQYFGPGTRLTVT.

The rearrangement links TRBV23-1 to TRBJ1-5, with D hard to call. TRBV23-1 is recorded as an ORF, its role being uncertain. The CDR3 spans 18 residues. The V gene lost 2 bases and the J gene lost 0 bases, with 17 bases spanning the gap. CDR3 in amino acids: CASSQTGEDKSSNQPQHF. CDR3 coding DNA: TGCGCCAGCAGTCAAACGGGAGAAGACAAGTCTAGCAATCAGCCCCAGCATTTT.

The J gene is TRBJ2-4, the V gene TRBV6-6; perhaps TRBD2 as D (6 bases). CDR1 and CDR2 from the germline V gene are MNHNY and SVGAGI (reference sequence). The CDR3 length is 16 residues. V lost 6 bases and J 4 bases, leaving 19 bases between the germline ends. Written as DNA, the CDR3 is TGTGCCAGCAGGGCGGGACTCCAAAGGACAAAAAACATTCAGTACTTC. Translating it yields CASRAGLQRTKNIQYF.

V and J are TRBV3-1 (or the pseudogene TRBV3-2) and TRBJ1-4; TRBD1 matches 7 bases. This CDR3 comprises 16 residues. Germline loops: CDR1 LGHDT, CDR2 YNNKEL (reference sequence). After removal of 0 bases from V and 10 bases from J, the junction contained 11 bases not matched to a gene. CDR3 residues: CASSQDRGGAGGKLFF. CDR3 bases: TGTGCCAGCAGCCAAGATAGAGGTGGGGCAGGGGGAAAACTGTTTTTT.

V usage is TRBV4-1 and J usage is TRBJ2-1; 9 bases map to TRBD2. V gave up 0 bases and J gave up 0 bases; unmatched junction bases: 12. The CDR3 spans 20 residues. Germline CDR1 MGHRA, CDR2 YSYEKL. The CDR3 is CASSQEPGLAGTFSYNEQFF. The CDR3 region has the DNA TGCGCCAGCAGCCAAGAACCAGGTCTAGCGGGAACTTTCTCCTACAATGAGCAGTTCTTC.

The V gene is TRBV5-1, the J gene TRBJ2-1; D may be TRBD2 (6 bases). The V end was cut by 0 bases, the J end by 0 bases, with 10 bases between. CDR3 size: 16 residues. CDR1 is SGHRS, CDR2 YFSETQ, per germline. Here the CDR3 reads CASSLDAGSSYNEQFF. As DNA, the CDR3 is TGCGCCAGCAGCTTGGATGCGGGGAGCTCCTACAATGAGCAGTTCTTC.

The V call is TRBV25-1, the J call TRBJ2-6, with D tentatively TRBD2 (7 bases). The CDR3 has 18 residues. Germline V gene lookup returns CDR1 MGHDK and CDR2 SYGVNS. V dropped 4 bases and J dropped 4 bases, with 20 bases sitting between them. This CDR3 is CASSARRGASSGANVLTF. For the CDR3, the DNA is TGTGCCAGCAGTGCCCGTCGGGGGGCTTCCTCCGGGGCCAACGTCCTGACTTTC. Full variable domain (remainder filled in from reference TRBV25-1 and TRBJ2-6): EADIYQTPRYLVIGTGKKITLECSQTMGHDKMYWYQQDPGMELHLIHYSYGVNSTEKGDLSSESTVSRIRTEHFPLTLESARPSHTSQYLCASSARRGASSGANVLTFGAGSRLTVL.

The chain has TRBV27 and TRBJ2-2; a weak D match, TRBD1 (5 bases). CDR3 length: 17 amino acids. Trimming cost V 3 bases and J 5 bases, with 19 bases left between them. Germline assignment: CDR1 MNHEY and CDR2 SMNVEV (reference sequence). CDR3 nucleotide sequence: TGTGCCAGCAGTTTCGGTAAGCAGGGTATAGGAACCGGGGAGCTGTTTTTT. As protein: CASSFGKQGIGTGELFF.

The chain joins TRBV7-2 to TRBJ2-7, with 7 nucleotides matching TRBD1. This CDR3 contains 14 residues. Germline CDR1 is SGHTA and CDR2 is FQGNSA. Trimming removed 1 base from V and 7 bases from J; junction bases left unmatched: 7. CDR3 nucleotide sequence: TGTGCCAGCAGCTTAGAAGGGGGCCCGAGGGAGCAGTACTTC. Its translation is CASSLEGGPREQYF.